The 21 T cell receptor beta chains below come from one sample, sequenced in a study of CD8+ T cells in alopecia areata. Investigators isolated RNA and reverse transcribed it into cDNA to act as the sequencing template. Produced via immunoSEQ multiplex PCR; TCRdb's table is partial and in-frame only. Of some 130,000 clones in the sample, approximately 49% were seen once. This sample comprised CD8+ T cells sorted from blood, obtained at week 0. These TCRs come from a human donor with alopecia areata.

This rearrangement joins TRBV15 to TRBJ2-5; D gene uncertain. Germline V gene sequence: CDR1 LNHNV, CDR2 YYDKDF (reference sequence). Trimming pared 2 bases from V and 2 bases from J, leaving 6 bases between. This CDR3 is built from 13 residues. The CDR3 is CATSRQAQETQYF. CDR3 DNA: TGTGCCACCAGCAGACAAGCACAAGAGACCCAGTACTTC. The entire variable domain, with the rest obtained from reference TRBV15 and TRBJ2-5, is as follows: DAMVIQNPRYQVTQFGKPVTLSCSQTLNHNVMYWYQQKSSQAPKLLFHYYDKDFNNEADTPDNFQSRRPNTSFCFLDIRSPGLGDTAMYLCATSRQAQETQYFGPGTRLLVL.

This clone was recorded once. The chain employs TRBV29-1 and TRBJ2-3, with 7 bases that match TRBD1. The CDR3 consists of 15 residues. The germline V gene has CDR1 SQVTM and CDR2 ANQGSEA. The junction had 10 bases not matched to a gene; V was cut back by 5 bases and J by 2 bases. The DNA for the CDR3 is TGCAGCGTTACTGGGACAGTCCTGAACACAGATACGCAGTATTTT. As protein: CSVTGTVLNTDTQYF.

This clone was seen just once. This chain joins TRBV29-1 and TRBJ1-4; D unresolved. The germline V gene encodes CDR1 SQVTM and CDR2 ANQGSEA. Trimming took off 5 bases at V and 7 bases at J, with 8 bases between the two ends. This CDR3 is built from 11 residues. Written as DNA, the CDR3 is TGCAGCGTTCCGGACGGTGAAAAACTGTTTTTT. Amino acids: CSVPDGEKLFF.

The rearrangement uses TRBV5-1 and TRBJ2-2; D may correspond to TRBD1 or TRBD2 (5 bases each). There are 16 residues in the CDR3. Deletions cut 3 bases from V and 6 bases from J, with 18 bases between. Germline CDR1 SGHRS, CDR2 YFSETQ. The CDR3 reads CASSYQGTDFAGELFF. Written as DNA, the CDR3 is TGCGCCAGCAGCTACCAAGGGACGGACTTCGCCGGGGAGCTGTTTTTT.

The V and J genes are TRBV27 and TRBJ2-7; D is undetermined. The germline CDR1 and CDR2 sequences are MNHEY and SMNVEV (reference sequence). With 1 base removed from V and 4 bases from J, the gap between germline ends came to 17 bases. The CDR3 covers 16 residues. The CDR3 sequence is CASSLFSAQAPYEQYF. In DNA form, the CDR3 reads TGTGCCAGCAGTTTATTTTCTGCTCAAGCGCCTTACGAGCAGTACTTC.

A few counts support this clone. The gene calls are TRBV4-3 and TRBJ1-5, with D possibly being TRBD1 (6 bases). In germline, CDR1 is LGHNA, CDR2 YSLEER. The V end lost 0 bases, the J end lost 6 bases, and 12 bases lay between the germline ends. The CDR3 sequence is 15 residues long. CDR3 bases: TGCGCCAGCAGCCAAGATTGGGCAGGGGCTCAGCCCCAGCATTTT. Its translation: CASSQDWAGAQPQHF.

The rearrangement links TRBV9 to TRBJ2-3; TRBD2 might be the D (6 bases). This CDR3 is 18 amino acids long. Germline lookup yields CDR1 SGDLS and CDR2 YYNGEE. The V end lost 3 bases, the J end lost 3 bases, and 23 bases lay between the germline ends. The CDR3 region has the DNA TGTGCCAGCAGCGGATGGCACAGGACTACAAACCCTACAGATACGCAGTATTTT. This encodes CASSGWHRTTNPTDTQYF.

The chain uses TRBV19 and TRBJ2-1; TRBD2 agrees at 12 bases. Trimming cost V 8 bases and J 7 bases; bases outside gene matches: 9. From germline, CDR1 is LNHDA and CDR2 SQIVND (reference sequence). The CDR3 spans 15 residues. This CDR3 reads CASLSSGGALNEQFF. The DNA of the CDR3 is TGTGCCAGTCTCTCTAGCGGGGGGGCTCTTAATGAGCAGTTCTTC. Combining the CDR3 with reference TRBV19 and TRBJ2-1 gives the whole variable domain DGGITQSPKYLFRKEGQNVTLSCEQNLNHDAMYWYRQDPGQGLRLIYYSQIVNDFQKGDIAEGYSVSREKKESFPLTVTSAQKNPTAFYLCASLSSGGALNEQFFGPGTRLTVL.

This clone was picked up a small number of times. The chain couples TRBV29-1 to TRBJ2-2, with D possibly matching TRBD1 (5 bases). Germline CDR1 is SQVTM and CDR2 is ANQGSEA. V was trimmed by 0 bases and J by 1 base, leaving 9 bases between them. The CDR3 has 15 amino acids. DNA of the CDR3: TGCAGCGTTGAAGACGTCCAGGGGAACACCGGGGAGCTGTTTTTT. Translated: CSVEDVQGNTGELFF.

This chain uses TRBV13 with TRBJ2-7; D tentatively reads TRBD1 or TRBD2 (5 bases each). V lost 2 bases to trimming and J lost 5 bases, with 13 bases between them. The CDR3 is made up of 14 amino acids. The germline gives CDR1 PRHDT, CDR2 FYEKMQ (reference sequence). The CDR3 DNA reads TGTGCCAGCAGCTTAAGGCTGGGGGTGGACGAGCAGTACTTC. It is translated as CASSLRLGVDEQYF.

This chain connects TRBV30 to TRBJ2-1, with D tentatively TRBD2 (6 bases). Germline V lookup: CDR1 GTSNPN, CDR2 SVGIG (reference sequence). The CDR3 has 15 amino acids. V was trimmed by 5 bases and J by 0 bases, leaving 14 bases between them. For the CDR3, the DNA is TGTGCCTGGGGAGGGAGAGCGAGCTCCTACAATGAGCAGTTCTTC. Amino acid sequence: CAWGGRASSYNEQFF.

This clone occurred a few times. The CDR3: CASSFWTEVARGIQYF. CDR3 bases: TGTGCCAGCAGCTTCTGGACAGAGGTAGCCAGGGGCATTCAGTACTTC. The gene calls are TRBV13 and TRBJ2-4, with D perhaps TRBD1 (6 bases). The CDR3 has 16 residues. V lost 3 bases to trimming and J lost 9 bases, with 21 bases between them. From germline, CDR1 is PRHDT and CDR2 FYEKMQ (reference sequence).

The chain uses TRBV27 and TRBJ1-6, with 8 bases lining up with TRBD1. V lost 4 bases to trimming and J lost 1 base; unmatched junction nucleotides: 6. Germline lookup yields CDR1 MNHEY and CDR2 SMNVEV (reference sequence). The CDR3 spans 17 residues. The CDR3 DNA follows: TGTGCCAGCAGTTCACCGCAGGGGGCTTCCTATAATTCACCCCTCCACTTT. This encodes CASSSPQGASYNSPLHF.

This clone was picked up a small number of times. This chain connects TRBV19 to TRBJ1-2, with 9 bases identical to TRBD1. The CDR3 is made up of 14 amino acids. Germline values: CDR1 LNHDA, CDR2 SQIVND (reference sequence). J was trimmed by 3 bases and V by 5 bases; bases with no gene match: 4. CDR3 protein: CASSSRTGDYGYTF. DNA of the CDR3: TGTGCCAGTAGTTCCCGGACAGGGGACTATGGCTACACCTTC.

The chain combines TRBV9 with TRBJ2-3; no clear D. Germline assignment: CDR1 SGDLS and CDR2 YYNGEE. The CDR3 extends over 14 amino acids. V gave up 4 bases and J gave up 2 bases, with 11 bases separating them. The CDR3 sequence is CASSLGGSTDTQYF. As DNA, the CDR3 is TGTGCCAGCAGCCTAGGTGGGTCCACAGATACGCAGTATTTT.

CDR3 loop: CASSYNRGGSAEAFF. The CDR3 bases are TGCGCCAGCAGCTACAACAGGGGCGGGAGCGCTGAAGCTTTCTTT. The J gene is TRBJ1-1, the V gene TRBV5-1, with 7 bases aligning to TRBD1. The V segment lost 3 bases and the J segment 6 bases; nucleotides outside the gene matches: 11. This CDR3 has 15 amino acids. Looked up from germline, CDR1 is SGHRS and CDR2 is YFSETQ.

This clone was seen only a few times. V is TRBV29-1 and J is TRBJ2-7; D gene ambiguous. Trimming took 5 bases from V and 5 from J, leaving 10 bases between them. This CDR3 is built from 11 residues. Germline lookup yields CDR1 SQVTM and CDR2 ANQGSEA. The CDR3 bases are TGCAGCGTTCAGCAGAACCACGAGCAGTACTTC. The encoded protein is CSVQQNHEQYF.

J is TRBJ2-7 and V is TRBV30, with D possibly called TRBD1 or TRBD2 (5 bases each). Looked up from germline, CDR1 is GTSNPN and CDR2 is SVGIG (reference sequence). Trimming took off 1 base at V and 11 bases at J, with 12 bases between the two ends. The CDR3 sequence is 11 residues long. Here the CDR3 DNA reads TGTGCCTGGAGTGAACCCCGAGGGGAGTACTTC. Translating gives CAWSEPRGEYF.

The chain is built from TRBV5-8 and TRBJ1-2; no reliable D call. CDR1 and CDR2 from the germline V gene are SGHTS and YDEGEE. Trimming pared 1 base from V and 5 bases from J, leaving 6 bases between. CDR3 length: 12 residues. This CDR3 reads CASSLTVYGYTF. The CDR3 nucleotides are TGTGCCAGCAGCTTGACAGTTTATGGCTACACCTTC.

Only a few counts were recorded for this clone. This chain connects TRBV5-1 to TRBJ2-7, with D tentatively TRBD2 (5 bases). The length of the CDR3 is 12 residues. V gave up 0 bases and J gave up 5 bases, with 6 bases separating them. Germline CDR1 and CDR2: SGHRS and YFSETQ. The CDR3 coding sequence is TGCGCCAGCAGCTTGGCGGAGGACGAGCAGTACTTC. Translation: CASSLAEDEQYF.

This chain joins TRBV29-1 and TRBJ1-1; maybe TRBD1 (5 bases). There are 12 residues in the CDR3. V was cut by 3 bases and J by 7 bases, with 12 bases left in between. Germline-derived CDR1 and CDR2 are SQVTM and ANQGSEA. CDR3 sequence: CSVDRVGGEAFF. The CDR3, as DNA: TGCAGCGTTGACAGGGTGGGCGGTGAAGCTTTCTTT.